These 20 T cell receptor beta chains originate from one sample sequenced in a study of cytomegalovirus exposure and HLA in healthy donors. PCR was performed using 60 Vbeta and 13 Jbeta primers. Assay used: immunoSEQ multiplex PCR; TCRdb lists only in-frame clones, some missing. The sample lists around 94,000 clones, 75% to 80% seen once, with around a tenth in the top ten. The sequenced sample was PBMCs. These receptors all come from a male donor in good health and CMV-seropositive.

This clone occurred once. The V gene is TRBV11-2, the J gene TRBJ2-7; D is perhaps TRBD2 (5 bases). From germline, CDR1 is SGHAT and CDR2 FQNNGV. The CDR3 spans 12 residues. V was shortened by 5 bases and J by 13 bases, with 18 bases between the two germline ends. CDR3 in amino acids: CASSPPDSFLYF. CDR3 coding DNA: TGTGCCAGCAGCCCCCCGGACTCGTTCTTATACTTC.

The CDR3 DNA sequence: TGCGCCAGCAGCCTTCACCCGGGGGCTAATGAAAAACTGTTTTTT. Its translation is CASSLHPGANEKLFF. The chain links TRBV4-3 to TRBJ1-4; possibly TRBD1 for D (5 bases). Germline CDR1 LGHNA, CDR2 YSLEER. The CDR3 spans 15 residues. Trimming took off 4 bases at V and 3 bases at J, with 12 bases between the two ends.

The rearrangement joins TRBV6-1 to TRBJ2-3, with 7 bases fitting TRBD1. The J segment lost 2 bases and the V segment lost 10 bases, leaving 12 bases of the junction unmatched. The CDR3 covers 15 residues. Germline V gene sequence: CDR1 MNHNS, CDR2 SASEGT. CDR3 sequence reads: CATSDRAPHTDTQYF. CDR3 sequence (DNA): TGTGCCACCTCCGACAGGGCCCCACACACAGATACGCAGTATTTT.

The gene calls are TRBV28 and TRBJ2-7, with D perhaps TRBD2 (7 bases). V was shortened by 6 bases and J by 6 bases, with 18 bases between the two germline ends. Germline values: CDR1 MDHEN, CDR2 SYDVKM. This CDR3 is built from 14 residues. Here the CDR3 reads CASSWGGGFAEQYF. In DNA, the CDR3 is TGTGCCAGCAGCTGGGGAGGGGGATTTGCCGAGCAGTACTTC.

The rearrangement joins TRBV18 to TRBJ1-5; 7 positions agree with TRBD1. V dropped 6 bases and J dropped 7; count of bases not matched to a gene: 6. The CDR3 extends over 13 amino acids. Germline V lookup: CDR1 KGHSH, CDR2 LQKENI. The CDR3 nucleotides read TGTGCCAGCTCTCTCGACAGGGACCAGCCCCAGCATTTT. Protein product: CASSLDRDQPQHF.

Written as DNA, the CDR3 is TGCGCCAGCAGCTTCAGGGGGGAGACCCAGTACTTC. Encoded protein: CASSFRGETQYF. This rearrangement joins TRBV5-1 to TRBJ2-5; 7 positions match TRBD1. The trim removed 2 bases at V and 5 bases at J, leaving 0 bases unmatched. The CDR3 loop spans 12 amino acids. The germline V gene has CDR1 SGHRS and CDR2 YFSETQ.

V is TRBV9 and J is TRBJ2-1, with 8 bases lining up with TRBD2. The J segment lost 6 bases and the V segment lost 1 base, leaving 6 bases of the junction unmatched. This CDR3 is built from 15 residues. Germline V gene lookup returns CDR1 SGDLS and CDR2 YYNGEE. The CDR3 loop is CASSVSGSSSNEQFF. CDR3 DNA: TGTGCCAGCAGCGTAAGCGGGAGTTCTTCCAATGAGCAGTTCTTC.

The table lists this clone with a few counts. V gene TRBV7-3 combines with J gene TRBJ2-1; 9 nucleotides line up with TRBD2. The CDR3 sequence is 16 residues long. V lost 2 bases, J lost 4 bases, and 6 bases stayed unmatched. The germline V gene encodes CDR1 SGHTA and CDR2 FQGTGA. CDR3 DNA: TGTGCCAGCAGCTTATTTGTTAGCGGGAGTTACAATGAGCAGTTCTTC. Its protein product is CASSLFVSGSYNEQFF.

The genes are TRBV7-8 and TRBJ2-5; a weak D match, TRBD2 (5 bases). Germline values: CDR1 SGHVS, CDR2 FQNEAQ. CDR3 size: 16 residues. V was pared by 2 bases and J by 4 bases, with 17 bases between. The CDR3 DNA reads TGTGCCAGCAGCTTATCGCGGGTCCTGAAAAGAGAGACCCAGTACTTC. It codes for CASSLSRVLKRETQYF.

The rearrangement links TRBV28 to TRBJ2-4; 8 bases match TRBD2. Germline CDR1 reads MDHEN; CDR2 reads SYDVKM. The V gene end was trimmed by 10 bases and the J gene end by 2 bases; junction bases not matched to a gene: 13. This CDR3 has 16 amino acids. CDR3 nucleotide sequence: TGTGCCACCTTACTAGGGCGGGAGGTGCCCAAAAACATTCAGTACTTC. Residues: CATLLGREVPKNIQYF.

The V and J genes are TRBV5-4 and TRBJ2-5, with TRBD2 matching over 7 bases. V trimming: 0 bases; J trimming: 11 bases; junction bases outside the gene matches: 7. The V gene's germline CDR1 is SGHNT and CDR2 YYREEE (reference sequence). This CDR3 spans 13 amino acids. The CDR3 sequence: CASSLDSRGEQYF. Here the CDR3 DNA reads TGTGCCAGCAGCTTGGACAGCCGGGGGGAGCAGTACTTC.

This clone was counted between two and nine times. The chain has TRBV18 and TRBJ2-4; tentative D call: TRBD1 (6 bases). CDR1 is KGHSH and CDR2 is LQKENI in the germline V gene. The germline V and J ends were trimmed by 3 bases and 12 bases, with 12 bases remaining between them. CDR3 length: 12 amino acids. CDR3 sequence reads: CASSPDLDSQYF. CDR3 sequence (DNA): TGTGCCAGCTCACCTGACCTGGACAGTCAGTACTTC.

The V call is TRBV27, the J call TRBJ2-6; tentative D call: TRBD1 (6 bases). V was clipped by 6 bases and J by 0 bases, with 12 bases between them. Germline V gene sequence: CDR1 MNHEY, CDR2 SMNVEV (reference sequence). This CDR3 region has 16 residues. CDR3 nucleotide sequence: TGTGCCAGCAGCTCCCGGACAGCCTCTGGGGCCAACGTCCTGACTTTC. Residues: CASSSRTASGANVLTF.

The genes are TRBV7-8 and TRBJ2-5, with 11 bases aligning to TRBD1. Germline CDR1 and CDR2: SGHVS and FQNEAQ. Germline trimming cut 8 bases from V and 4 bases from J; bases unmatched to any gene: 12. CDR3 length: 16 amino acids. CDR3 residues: CASSPPGQGVSETQYF. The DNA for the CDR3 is TGTGCCAGCTCCCCTCCGGGACAGGGGGTTTCAGAGACCCAGTACTTC. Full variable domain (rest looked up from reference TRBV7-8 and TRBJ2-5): GAGVSQSPRYKVAKRGQDVALRCDPISGHVSLFWYQQALGQGPEFLTYFQNEAQLDKSGLPSDRFFAERPEGSVSTLKIQRTQQEDSAVYLCASSPPGQGVSETQYFGPGTRLLVL.

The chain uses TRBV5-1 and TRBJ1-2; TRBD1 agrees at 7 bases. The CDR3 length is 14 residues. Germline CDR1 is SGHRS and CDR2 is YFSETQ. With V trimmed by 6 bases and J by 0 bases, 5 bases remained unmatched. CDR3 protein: CASKGDSTNYGYTF. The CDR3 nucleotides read TGCGCCAGCAAAGGGGACAGCACTAACTATGGCTACACCTTC.

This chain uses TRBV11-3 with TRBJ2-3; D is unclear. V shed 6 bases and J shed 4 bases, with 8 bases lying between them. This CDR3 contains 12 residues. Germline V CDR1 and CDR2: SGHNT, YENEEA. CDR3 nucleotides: TGTGCCAGCAGTGCGAGGTCAGATACGCAGTATTTT. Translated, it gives CASSARSDTQYF.

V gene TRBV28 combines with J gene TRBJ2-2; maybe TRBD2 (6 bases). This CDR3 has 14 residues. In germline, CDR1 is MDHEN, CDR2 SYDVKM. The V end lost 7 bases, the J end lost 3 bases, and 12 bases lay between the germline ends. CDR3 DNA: TGTGCCAGCATAGGAGGGGTTTACACCGGGGAGCTGTTTTTT. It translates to CASIGGVYTGELFF.

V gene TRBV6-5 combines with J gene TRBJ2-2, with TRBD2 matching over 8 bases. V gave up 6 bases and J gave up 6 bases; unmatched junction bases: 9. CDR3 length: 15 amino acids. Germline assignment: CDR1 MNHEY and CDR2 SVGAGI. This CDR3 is CASSKAGVGSGELFF. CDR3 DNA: TGTGCCAGCAGCAAAGCGGGGGTAGGATCCGGGGAGCTGTTTTTT.

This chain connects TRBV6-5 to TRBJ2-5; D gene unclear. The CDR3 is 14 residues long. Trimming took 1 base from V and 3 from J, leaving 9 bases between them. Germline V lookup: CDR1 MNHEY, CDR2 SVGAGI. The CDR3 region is CASSYLAQKETQYF. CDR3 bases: TGTGCCAGCAGTTACTTGGCCCAGAAAGAGACCCAGTACTTC.

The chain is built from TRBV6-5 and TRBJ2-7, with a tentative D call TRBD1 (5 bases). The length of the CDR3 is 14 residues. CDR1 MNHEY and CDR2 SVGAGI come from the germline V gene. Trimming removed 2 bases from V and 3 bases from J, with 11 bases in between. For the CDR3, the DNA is TGTGCCAGCAGTTACCGGACAAGGAGCTACGAGCAGTACTTC. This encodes CASSYRTRSYEQYF.